Listed below are T cell receptor beta chains from one sample, sequenced in a study of blood T cells in healthy people across ages. TCRdb reprocessed the 5' RACE reads via MiXCR and lists one record per CDR3 protein. The data show about 780,000 distinct CDR3 sequences, with more than 35% seen just once and approximately 18% held by the top ten. The specimen sequenced was blood. All receptors come from a man older than 75 in good health. CDR3s include the opening cysteine and the closing phenylalanine or tryptophan. The D gene is left open where the match is weak. Clone size is stated in some rows and not others, as once, few, many or a class when expanded.

V gene	CDR3 length	D gene	J gene	clone size	CDR3 protein	CDR3 DNA
TRBV6-2/TRBV6-3	17	TRBD2	TRBJ2-5	few	CASSPGKLAGGEETQYF	TGTGCCAGCAGCCCCGGTAAACTAGCGGGAGGAGAGGAGACCCAGTACTTC
TRBV7-3	15	NA	TRBJ2-2	NA	CASSPSLAPTGELFF	TGTGCCAGCAGCCCATCACTAGCCCCCACCGGGGAGCTGTTTTTT
TRBV4-2	14	TRBD1	TRBJ2-1	once	CASSQMTGAYEQFF	TGTGCCAGCAGCCAGATGACAGGGGCGTACGAGCAGTTCTTC
TRBV29-1	12	NA	TRBJ2-3	many	CSAVITTDTQYF	TGCAGCGCGGTAATCACCACAGATACGCAGTATTTT
TRBV20-1	14	TRBD2	TRBJ2-1	NA	CSARVLAGSNEQFF	TGCAGTGCTAGAGTACTAGCGGGAAGCAATGAGCAGTTCTTC
TRBV2	15	NA	TRBJ2-3	NA	CASSEGALNGDTQYF	TGTGCCAGCAGTGAAGGGGCTCTCAATGGAGATACGCAGTATTTT
TRBV5-4	14	TRBD2	TRBJ2-5	once	CASSLGTSRDEQYF	TGTGCCAGCAGCTTGGGGACTAGCAGGGATGAGCAGTACTTC
TRBV4-3	15	TRBD1	TRBJ2-7	few	CASSQVDRGLDEQYF	TGCGCCAGCAGCCAAGTGGACAGGGGGCTCGACGAGCAGTACTTC
TRBV18	16	TRBD1	TRBJ2-7	NA	CASSPEDRGAPYEQYF	TGTGCCAGCTCACCTGAGGACAGGGGTGCCCCCTACGAGCAGTACTTC
TRBV5-1	17	TRBD1	TRBJ2-7	NA	CASSTGTGVLGSYEQYF	TGCGCCAGCAGCACCGGGACAGGGGTTTTGGGCTCCTACGAGCAGTACTTC
TRBV18	15	NA	TRBJ1-5	once	CASSPAEGFNQPQHF	TGTGCCAGCTCACCCGCAGAGGGCTTTAATCAGCCCCAGCATTTT
TRBV12-3/TRBV12-4	14	TRBD1	TRBJ1-1	few	CASRGTGRDTEAFF	TGTGCCAGCAGGGGGACAGGCAGGGACACTGAAGCTTTCTTT
TRBV7-6	14	NA	TRBJ2-7	NA	CASSLGAVSGEQYF	TGTGCCAGCAGCTTAGGCGCCGTGTCGGGCGAGCAGTACTTC
TRBV13	13	TRBD1	TRBJ1-2	NA	CASSHDRGGGYTF	TGTGCCAGCAGCCACGACAGGGGCGGTGGCTACACCTTC
TRBV20-1	15	TRBD2	TRBJ2-7	NA	CSARDGLADSGEQYF	TGCAGTGCTAGAGATGGACTAGCGGACTCGGGAGAGCAGTACTTC
TRBV28	17	NA	TRBJ2-1	NA	CASSLLSETRPYNEQFF	TGTGCCAGCAGCCTTCTTTCCGAGACCCGCCCCTACAATGAGCAGTTCTTC
TRBV20-1	14	NA	TRBJ2-7	NA	CSASTRETYNEQYF	TGCAGTGCTAGCACCAGGGAAACCTACAATGAGCAGTACTTC
TRBV14	15	TRBD2	TRBJ2-5	NA	CASSIRAGELRGQYF	TGTGCCAGCAGCATCCGAGCGGGGGAGCTACGAGGGCAGTACTTC
TRBV5-1	15	NA	TRBJ2-6	NA	CASRRQPTGANVLTF	TGCGCCAGCAGGCGACAGCCGACTGGGGCCAACGTTCTGACTTTC
TRBV7-2	15	NA	TRBJ2-7	NA	CASSLSGRSSYEQYF	TGTGCCAGCAGCTTGAGTGGGAGGTCCTCCTACGAGCAGTACTTC
TRBV5-1	17	TRBD1	TRBJ2-1	many	CASSRSTGTGTYNEQFF	TGCGCCAGCAGCCGATCCACCGGGACAGGTACCTACAATGAGCAGTTCTTC